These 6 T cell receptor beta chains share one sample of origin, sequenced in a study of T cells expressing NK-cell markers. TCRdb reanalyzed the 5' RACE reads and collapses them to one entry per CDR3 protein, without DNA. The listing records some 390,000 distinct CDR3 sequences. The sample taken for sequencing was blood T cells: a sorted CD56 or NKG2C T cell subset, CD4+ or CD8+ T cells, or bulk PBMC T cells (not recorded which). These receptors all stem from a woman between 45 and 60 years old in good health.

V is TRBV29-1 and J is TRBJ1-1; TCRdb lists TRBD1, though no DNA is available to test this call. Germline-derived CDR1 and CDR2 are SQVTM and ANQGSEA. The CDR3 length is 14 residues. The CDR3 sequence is CSVVLQGLNTEAFF.

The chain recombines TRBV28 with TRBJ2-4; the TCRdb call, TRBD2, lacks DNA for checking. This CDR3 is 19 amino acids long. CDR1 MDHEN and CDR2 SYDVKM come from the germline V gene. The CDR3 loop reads CASSERQGRFTPLRDIQYF.

This CDR3 is CSANAPVGSYEQYF. The chain joins TRBV20-1 to TRBJ2-7; TCRdb picks TRBD1, but there is no DNA to check that call. The CDR3 contains 14 residues. Germline V gene lookup returns CDR1 DFQATT and CDR2 SNEGSKA (reference sequence).

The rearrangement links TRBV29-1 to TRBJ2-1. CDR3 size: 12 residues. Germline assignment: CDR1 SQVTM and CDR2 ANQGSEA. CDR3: CSVDGLLNEQFF.

This chain's CDR3 is CASSQDPGQGYNEQFF. V gene TRBV3-1 combines with J gene TRBJ2-1; with no DNA, the TCRdb D assignment of TRBD1 cannot be verified. The germline gives CDR1 LGHDT, CDR2 YNNKEL (reference sequence). The CDR3 has 16 amino acids.

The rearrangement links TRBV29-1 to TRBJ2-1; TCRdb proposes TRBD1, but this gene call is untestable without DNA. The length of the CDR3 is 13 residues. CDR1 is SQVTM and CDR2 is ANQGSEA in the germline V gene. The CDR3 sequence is CSVAPASVNEQFF.